One sample yielded the 22 T cell receptor beta chains listed below, sequenced in a study of post-analysis software for immune sequencing data. What these receptors recognize is not known. Overall study results and limits: The five TRBV segments detected at higher frequency in patients than in controls included TRBV5-6, TRBV5-1 and TRBV20-1.

Each TCR beta cDNA library carried unique molecular identifiers. TCRdb processed the PCR reads anew with MiXCR; each CDR3 protein has one entry. In the table there are 700,000 to 900,000 distinct CDR3 sequences, approximately 44% of which are singletons. What was sequenced was blood. The origin of the receptors is a girl aged 10-17 years with multiple sclerosis.

This clonotype has a single count. This chain connects TRBV12-3 or TRBV12-4 to TRBJ2-7; TRBD1 is a possible D gene (7 bases). CDR3 length: 14 amino acids. Deletions cut 4 bases from V and 0 bases from J, with 10 bases between. The CDR3 protein is CASSYQGGSYEQYF. The DNA for the CDR3 is TGTGCCAGCAGTTATCAGGGGGGCTCCTACGAGCAGTACTTC.

This clonotype showed up just a few times. The chain has TRBV5-1 and TRBJ2-5; 13 bases align to TRBD2. The V and J ends lost 3 bases and 6 bases, in that order; junction bases with no gene match: 5. Germline CDR1 reads SGHRS; CDR2 reads YFSETQ. The CDR3 has 15 amino acids. DNA of the CDR3: TGCGCCAGCAGCTGGACTAGCGGGAGTGAGAAGACCCAGTACTTC. This gives the protein CASSWTSGSEKTQYF.

The chain couples TRBV7-2 to TRBJ1-2; 8 bases map to TRBD1. The V gene end was trimmed by 3 bases and the J gene end by 0 bases; junction bases not matched to a gene: 3. Per the germline V gene, CDR1 is SGHTA and CDR2 is FQGNSA. The CDR3 totals 15 residues. Here the CDR3 DNA reads TGTGCCAGCAGCTTGGGGGACAGGCCTAACTATGGCTACACCTTC. It is translated as CASSLGDRPNYGYTF.

This rearrangement joins TRBV10-3 to TRBJ2-5; tentative D call: TRBD1 (6 bases). The length of the CDR3 is 16 residues. V lost 0 bases, J lost 2 bases, and 13 bases lay in between. Looked up from germline, CDR1 is ENHRY and CDR2 is SYGVKD. As DNA, the CDR3 is TGTGCCATCAGTGAGTCGGGGGACATTCGGCAAGAGACCCAGTACTTC. It translates to CAISESGDIRQETQYF.

The genes are TRBV11-2 and TRBJ2-5; either TRBD1 or TRBD2 may fit D (5 bases each). Trimming stripped 3 bases from V and 0 bases from J, with 8 bases between. CDR1 and CDR2 from the germline V gene are SGHAT and FQNNGV. The CDR3 has 14 residues. Written as DNA, the CDR3 is TGTGCCAGCAGCTTTCCGGGACACCAAGAGACCCAGTACTTC. Its protein product is CASSFPGHQETQYF.

The V and J genes are TRBV3-1 and TRBJ2-3; 7 nucleotides match TRBD2. The CDR3 has 16 amino acids. Germline trimming cut 1 base from V and 5 bases from J; bases unmatched to any gene: 9. CDR1 is LGHDT, CDR2 YNNKEL, per germline (reference sequence). This CDR3 reads CASSQGGASGGDTQYF. CDR3 DNA sequence: TGTGCCAGCAGCCAAGGAGGGGCTAGCGGAGGAGATACGCAGTATTTT.

This chain uses TRBV14 with TRBJ1-4; 10 bases line up with TRBD1. With V trimmed by 4 bases and J by 7 bases, 0 bases remained unmatched. The germline gives CDR1 SGHDN, CDR2 FVKESK. This CDR3 is 13 amino acids long. The CDR3 coding sequence is TGTGCCAGCAGCCGGGACAGGGGTGAAAAACTGTTTTTT. Protein sequence: CASSRDRGEKLFF.

This chain connects TRBV4-3 to TRBJ2-5, with D possibly matching TRBD2 (5 bases). The CDR3 runs 15 residues. CDR1 and CDR2 (germline): LGHNA, YSLEER. V was pared by 0 bases and J by 5 bases, with 13 bases between. CDR3 loop: CASSQDRLALETQYF. In DNA, the CDR3 is TGCGCCAGCAGCCAAGATCGGTTAGCGCTCGAGACCCAGTACTTC.

The chain combines TRBV7-2 with TRBJ2-3; D gene uncertain. V lost 5 bases and J 1 base, leaving 22 bases between the germline ends. Germline loops: CDR1 SGHTA, CDR2 FQGNSA. CDR3 length: 18 residues. CDR3 nucleotide sequence: TGTGCCAGCAGCCCCCTCGGGCCCCACGGGCTAGGCACAGATACGCAGTATTTT. Its translation is CASSPLGPHGLGTDTQYF.

V gene TRBV20-1 combines with J gene TRBJ2-1; 8 nucleotides line up with TRBD2. The CDR3 runs to 16 residues. Looked up from germline, CDR1 is DFQATT and CDR2 is SNEGSKA (reference sequence). The CDR3 bases are TGCAGCGGCGCGGGGGGTAAGAACGGGAGGGCAAATGAGCAGTTCTTC. This gives the protein CSGAGGKNGRANEQFF.

The CDR3 region has the DNA TGTGCCAGCACCGAAACGACAGGGAGTCTGCCAGATACGCAGTATTTT. Translating gives CASTETTGSLPDTQYF. V gene TRBV7-2 combines with J gene TRBJ2-3, with 7 bases matching TRBD1. V was pared by 7 bases and J by 4 bases, with 14 bases of the junction left unmatched. Germline V gene sequence: CDR1 SGHTA, CDR2 FQGNSA. The CDR3 spans 16 residues.

The chain recombines TRBV6-5 with TRBJ1-1; possible D gene TRBD1, 5 bases. Germline V CDR1 and CDR2: MNHEY, SVGAGI. The germline V and J ends were trimmed by 5 bases and 0 bases, with 10 bases remaining between them. This CDR3 is 14 amino acids long. The CDR3, as DNA: TGTGCCAGCAGTCCACAGGAGATGAACACTGAAGCTTTCTTT. The encoded protein is CASSPQEMNTEAFF.

This rearrangement joins TRBV7-2 to TRBJ1-2; D uncertain. The CDR3 is made up of 15 amino acids. Germline CDR1 is SGHTA and CDR2 is FQGNSA. Trimming removed 6 bases at V and 0 bases at J, with 14 bases between. As DNA, the CDR3 is TGTGCCAGCAGAGCCGGAACTACCCCTAACTATGGCTACACCTTC. This translates into CASRAGTTPNYGYTF.

J is TRBJ2-5 and V is TRBV10-3; weak D call: TRBD1 (7 bases). Germline CDR1 ENHRY, CDR2 SYGVKD. Deletions cut 6 bases from V and 5 bases from J, with 19 bases between. This CDR3 spans 15 amino acids. The DNA of the CDR3 is TGTGCCATCAGCCCCAGGGGGGATTTGGGGGAGACCCAGTACTTC. Its translation is CAISPRGDLGETQYF.

There are a few counts of this clonotype. The chain links TRBV20-1 to TRBJ2-1, with TRBD2 identical over 8 bases. With 0 bases clipped from V and 5 bases from J, the junction kept 12 bases outside the gene matches. The CDR3 contains 17 residues. CDR1 DFQATT and CDR2 SNEGSKA come from the germline V gene (reference sequence). CDR3 DNA sequence: TGCAGTGCTAGAGATTTTGGGCAGACTAGCGCCCACAATGAGCAGTTCTTC. Translation: CSARDFGQTSAHNEQFF.

This clonotype came up a few times. This chain connects TRBV29-1 to TRBJ1-1, with D unresolved. The length of the CDR3 is 10 residues. The V gene's germline CDR1 is SQVTM and CDR2 ANQGSEA. V dropped 3 bases and J dropped 4 bases, with 3 bases sitting between them. CDR3 in DNA: TGCAGCGTTGAGGTCACTGAAGCTTTCTTT. Its translation is CSVEVTEAFF.

This clonotype was detected only a few times. J is TRBJ1-2 and V is TRBV20-1; the D is unclear. CDR3 length: 12 residues. The V gene's germline CDR1 is DFQATT and CDR2 SNEGSKA (reference sequence). V shed 1 base and J shed 7 bases, with 10 bases lying between them. The CDR3 here is CSARAGFGGYTF. The CDR3 DNA is TGCAGTGCTAGAGCCGGATTTGGTGGCTACACCTTC.

In this sample, this clonotype turned up a few times. The rearrangement uses TRBV7-9 and TRBJ2-3, with 8 bases aligning to TRBD1. Germline lookup yields CDR1 SEHNR and CDR2 FQNEAQ (reference sequence). The CDR3 runs 13 residues. With 8 bases clipped from V and 5 bases from J, the junction kept 6 bases outside the gene matches. CDR3: CASADRAEDTQYF. For the CDR3, the DNA is TGTGCCAGCGCGGACAGGGCGGAAGATACGCAGTATTTT.

The rearrangement uses TRBV20-1 and TRBJ1-1; possibly TRBD1 for D (5 bases). The CDR3 covers 13 residues. The germline V and J ends were trimmed by 3 bases and 2 bases, with 10 bases remaining between them. Germline lookup yields CDR1 DFQATT and CDR2 SNEGSKA (reference sequence). In DNA form, the CDR3 reads TGCAGTGCTAGTGGGGGATTCAACACTGAAGCTTTCTTT. This codes for CSASGGFNTEAFF.

This clonotype appeared a few times. This sequence joins TRBV27 and TRBJ2-1; D possibly corresponds to TRBD2 (5 bases). The CDR3 extends over 15 amino acids. Germline CDR1 MNHEY, CDR2 SMNVEV (reference sequence). Deletions cut 2 bases from V and 2 bases from J, with 10 bases between. The CDR3 region has the DNA TGTGCCAGCAGTTTACTACCTAGCCCCTACAATGAGCAGTTCTTC. Encoded protein: CASSLLPSPYNEQFF.

This clonotype was found a few times. The chain employs TRBV20-1 and TRBJ2-1; TRBD2 matches at 10 bases. J gave up 4 bases and V 7 bases, and 4 bases lay outside the gene matches. Per germline, CDR1 DFQATT and CDR2 SNEGSKA (reference sequence). This CDR3 contains 13 residues. Here the CDR3 reads CSGTSGMYNEQFF. The CDR3 nucleotides read TGCAGTGGTACTAGCGGGATGTACAATGAGCAGTTCTTC.

This clonotype was detected a few times. The V and J genes are TRBV5-5 and TRBJ2-4; D unresolved. The V end lost 1 base, the J end lost 3 bases, and 11 bases lay between the germline ends. The CDR3 loop spans 15 amino acids. Germline V lookup: CDR1 SGHKS, CDR2 YYEKEE (reference sequence). CDR3 in DNA: TGTGCCAGCAGCTTGCCTACGGACGGCAAAAACATTCAGTACTTC. Its protein is CASSLPTDGKNIQYF. The full variable domain, in which reference TRBV5-5 and TRBJ2-4 provide the parts outside the CDR3, is DAGVTQSPTHLIKTRGQQVTLRCSPISGHKSVSWYQQVLGQGPQFIFQYYEKEERGRGNFPDRFSARQFPNYSSELNVNALLLGDSALYLCASSLPTDGKNIQYFGAGTRLSVL.